The 3 T cell receptor beta chains presented below share a single source sample, sequenced in a study of Ad26.COV2.S vaccination and SARS-CoV-2 variants. Using immunoSEQ multiplex PCR, the repertoire was profiled, and TCRdb retains in-frame clones only, with some absent. Of hundreds of thousands of clones detected, roughly 84% appear once; the ten largest clones hold about 3.5%. As for treatment: 15 to 20 received Ad26.COV2.S at low or high dose, single or two shots; a few received placebo; per-sample allocation not given. The study sampled participants on day 63 after the first vaccine or placebo injection. The sample in question was peripheral blood, obtained in a trial of Ad26.COV2.S vaccine versus placebo. Receptors were obtained from a person aged 18-60 years who received the Ad26.COV2.S COVID-19 vaccine or a placebo.

The chain has TRBV6-4 and TRBJ1-6; D is ambiguous. V dropped 0 bases and J dropped 7 bases, with 10 bases sitting between them. The CDR3 has 15 residues. CDR1 is MRHNA and CDR2 is SNTAGT in the germline V gene. CDR3 DNA sequence: TGTGCCAGCAGTGACTCGACCTGGGAGAATTCACCCCTCCACTTT. Translating it yields CASSDSTWENSPLHF.

The chain has TRBV4-1 and TRBJ1-2; D call uncertain. Germline V gene data show CDR1 as MGHRA and CDR2 as YSYEKL. The V gene lost 3 bases and the J gene lost 0 bases, with 14 bases spanning the gap. CDR3 length equals 16 residues. The CDR3 sequence is CASSQEGGGSNYGYTF. Here the CDR3 DNA reads TGCGCCAGCAGCCAGGAAGGAGGCGGTTCTAACTATGGCTACACCTTC.

The V call is TRBV30, the J call TRBJ2-2, with 9 bases fitting TRBD1. Germline loops: CDR1 GTSNPN, CDR2 SVGIG (reference sequence). J lost 7 bases, V lost 4 bases, and 13 bases had no gene match. This CDR3 is 16 amino acids long. The CDR3 region is CAWISNLGQGVGELFF. The CDR3 coding sequence is TGTGCCTGGATCTCGAATCTGGGACAGGGAGTCGGGGAGCTGTTTTTT.